The next 26 T cell receptor beta chains were all read from a single sample in a study of regulatory T cells in long-lasting Graves disease. Documented time point: newly diagnosed GD, antithyroid drugs for less than 3 months. Extracted RNA from PBMCs served as the source of the TCR library. HTBI primers from iRepertoire and Arm-PCR of CDR3 regions yielded the TCR beta libraries. In TCRdb, the multiplex PCR reads were re-called with MiXCR into one record per CDR3 protein. The table records some 400,000 distinct CDR3 sequences, about 15% of them present only once. The same data also contributed to another study, on T cells in Graves' hyperthyroidism and ophthalmopathy.

This specimen consisted of peripheral blood mononuclear cells (PBMCs), obtained at new diagnosis, from a patient treated with antithyroid drugs. The receptors stem from a woman in her thirties with Graves disease.

This clonotype was observed many times. The rearrangement uses TRBV3-1 and TRBJ1-5, with TRBD1 as a possible D gene (5 bases). The germline CDR1 and CDR2 sequences are LGHDT and YNNKEL (reference sequence). This CDR3 contains 13 residues. Trimming took 4 bases from V and 4 from J, leaving 8 bases between them. In DNA, the CDR3 is TGTGCCAGCAGCCGCGGGGGAAATCAGCCCCAGCATTTT. Its translation is CASSRGGNQPQHF.

The V gene is TRBV29-1, the J gene TRBJ2-7; the match to TRBD2 covers 9 bases. Per the germline V gene, CDR1 is SQVTM and CDR2 is ANQGSEA. Trimming at V came to 7 bases and at J to 5 bases, leaving 9 bases not matched to a gene. This CDR3 spans 13 amino acids. In DNA, the CDR3 is TGCAGCGGATTTAGCGGGAGTGTTAACGAGCAGTACTTC. Its protein product is CSGFSGSVNEQYF.

This clonotype appeared many times. This rearrangement joins TRBV11-3 to TRBJ2-7; D is possibly TRBD2 (6 bases). Germline CDR1 reads SGHNT; CDR2 reads YENEEA. The CDR3 runs 13 residues. V lost 5 bases and J lost 4, with 12 bases in between. Here the CDR3 reads CASSPLGSYEQYF. DNA for the CDR3: TGTGCCAGCAGCCCACTCGGGAGTTACGAGCAGTACTTC.

The chain links TRBV10-3 to TRBJ2-5; 8 bases are a match to TRBD2. The CDR3 has 16 amino acids. With V trimmed by 0 bases and J by 5 bases, 8 bases remained unmatched. The germline V gene has CDR1 ENHRY and CDR2 SYGVKD. CDR3 residues: CAISESTGRARETQYF. Written as DNA, the CDR3 is TGTGCCATCAGTGAGTCGACCGGGAGGGCCCGGGAGACCCAGTACTTC.

This clonotype was detected many times. The chain joins TRBV5-5 to TRBJ1-1; 11 bases align to TRBD1. Trimming removed 4 bases from V and 4 bases from J; junction bases left unmatched: 6. CDR3 size: 15 residues. In germline, CDR1 is SGHKS, CDR2 YYEKEE (reference sequence). CDR3 residues: CASSPRDRGSTEAFF. The DNA for the CDR3 is TGTGCCAGCAGCCCTCGGGACAGGGGGAGCACTGAAGCTTTCTTT. Full variable domain (missing parts from reference TRBV5-5 and TRBJ1-1): DAGVTQSPTHLIKTRGQQVTLRCSPISGHKSVSWYQQVLGQGPQFIFQYYEKEERGRGNFPDRFSARQFPNYSSELNVNALLLGDSALYLCASSPRDRGSTEAFFGQGTRLTVV.

This clonotype was seen a few times. The chain links TRBV6-1 to TRBJ2-1; 8 bases are a match to TRBD2. The CDR3 is 15 amino acids. With 7 bases clipped from V and 9 bases from J, the junction kept 14 bases outside the gene matches. The germline gives CDR1 MNHNS, CDR2 SASEGT. CDR3 in DNA: TGTGCCAGCATCCTTTCGGCGTTAGCGGGAACTGAGCAGTTCTTC. Its translation: CASILSALAGTEQFF.

This clonotype occurred many times. This chain uses TRBV3-1 with TRBJ1-3, with D maybe TRBD1 (6 bases). With 1 base removed from V and 0 bases from J, the gap between germline ends came to 10 bases. Germline-derived CDR1 and CDR2 are LGHDT and YNNKEL (reference sequence). CDR3 length: 16 residues. CDR3 amino acids: CASSQGTGPSGNTIYF. The CDR3, as DNA: TGTGCCAGCAGCCAAGGAACAGGGCCCTCTGGAAACACCATATATTTT.

A remark on this clonotype: A much larger clone sits a single nucleotide away, making a read error possible. The chain combines TRBV20-1 with TRBJ2-7, with TRBD1 identical over 10 bases. V shed 5 bases, J shed 7 bases, and the junction held 14 bases outside the gene matches. Germline CDR1 is DFQATT and CDR2 is SNEGSKA (reference sequence). The CDR3 totals 15 residues. The CDR3 here is CSARLGTGVNNEQYF. The DNA of the CDR3 is TGCAGTGCTCGGTTGGGGACAGGGGTTAACAATGAGCAGTACTTC.

This clonotype was counted at least ten times. The chain recombines TRBV7-9 with TRBJ2-5; no definite D call. Germline V gene lookup returns CDR1 SEHNR and CDR2 FQNEAQ (reference sequence). V dropped 6 bases and J dropped 1 base, with 9 bases sitting between them. This CDR3 has 13 amino acids. The CDR3 DNA is TGTGCCAGCAGAGACCAGGTCCAAGAGACCCAGTACTTC. Protein: CASRDQVQETQYF.

This clonotype has a count of ten or more. The chain links TRBV27 to TRBJ2-2; TRBD2 is a possible D gene (7 bases). Trimming removed 1 base at V and 6 bases at J, with 15 bases between. Per the germline V gene, CDR1 is MNHEY and CDR2 is SMNVEV (reference sequence). This CDR3 region has 16 residues. CDR3 sequence (DNA): TGTGCCAGCAGTTTATGGGGGGGCTCGGGGCCCGGGGAGCTGTTTTTT. It translates to CASSLWGGSGPGELFF.

This clonotype has a handful of counts. The chain uses TRBV3-1 and TRBJ1-2; weak D call: TRBD1 (5 bases). Germline V gene lookup returns CDR1 LGHDT and CDR2 YNNKEL (reference sequence). The ends were cut back, 5 bases at V and 6 bases at J, with 13 bases in the middle. The CDR3 length is 13 residues. The CDR3 DNA is TGTGCCAGCAGCTCCCCAGGGTACGATGGCTACACCTTC. It translates to CASSSPGYDGYTF.

This clonotype occurred many times. The chain recombines TRBV15 with TRBJ2-1; D may correspond to TRBD1 or TRBD2 (5 bases each). The CDR3 has 16 residues. CDR1 and CDR2 from the germline V gene are LNHNV and YYDKDF (reference sequence). Between the trimmed V and J ends, which lost 3 bases and 6 bases, there was a span of 18 bases. The DNA for the CDR3 is TGTGCCACCAGCAGTCCTCCGGGACCCCGAGGCAATGAGCAGTTCTTC. Translation gives CATSSPPGPRGNEQFF.

The chain is built from TRBV24-1 and TRBJ2-1, with 12 bases fitting TRBD2. The CDR3 has 16 amino acids. V dropped 4 bases and J dropped 5; count of bases not matched to a gene: 5. Germline CDR1 is KGHDR and CDR2 is SFDVKD. CDR3 protein: CATSEHLAGGNNEQFF. In nucleotides, the CDR3 is TGTGCCACCAGTGAGCATCTAGCGGGAGGGAACAATGAGCAGTTCTTC.

This clonotype has a count of ten or more. This rearrangement joins TRBV2 to TRBJ2-5; a weak D match, TRBD1 (5 bases). V was trimmed by 1 base and J by 5 bases, leaving 8 bases between them. This CDR3 region has 13 residues. CDR1 SNHLY and CDR2 FYNNEI come from the germline V gene. The CDR3 here is CASSEGGWETQYF. For the CDR3, the DNA is TGTGCCAGCAGTGAAGGGGGCTGGGAGACCCAGTACTTC.

In this sample, this clonotype turned up many times. The genes are TRBV20-1 and TRBJ1-1; no clear D gene. Trimming stripped 6 bases from V and 1 base from J, with 12 bases between. The CDR3 has 13 residues. CDR1 and CDR2 from the germline V gene are DFQATT and SNEGSKA (reference sequence). The CDR3 spells CSACSTENTEAFF. For the CDR3, the DNA is TGCAGTGCGTGCTCCACAGAGAACACTGAAGCTTTCTTT.

The J gene is TRBJ2-1, the V gene TRBV6-1; D may be TRBD2 (6 bases). The CDR3 runs 14 residues. Germline V CDR1 and CDR2: MNHNS, SASEGT. V lost 5 bases, J lost 0 bases, and 8 bases lay in between. CDR3 sequence: CASSTGLSYNEQFF. The CDR3 region has the DNA TGTGCCAGCAGTACGGGACTCTCCTACAATGAGCAGTTCTTC.

The sample holds a few counts of this clonotype. This sequence joins TRBV6-1 and TRBJ1-1; D is unresolved. V was pared by 9 bases and J by 7 bases, with 12 bases between. Germline V CDR1 and CDR2: MNHNS, SASEGT. The CDR3 totals 11 residues. For the CDR3, the DNA is TGTGCCAGTCTTCGGTTGCATGAAGCTTTCTTT. Translating it yields CASLRLHEAFF.

The sample holds many counts of this clonotype. The rearrangement uses TRBV12-3 or TRBV12-4 and TRBJ1-5; D unclear. The CDR3 length is 14 residues. With 3 bases removed from V and 4 bases from J, the gap between germline ends came to 10 bases. The CDR3 sequence: CASSLGHQNQPQHF. In DNA form, the CDR3 reads TGTGCCAGCAGTTTGGGCCATCAAAATCAGCCCCAGCATTTT.

This clonotype came up many times. The V gene is TRBV28, the J gene TRBJ2-7; perhaps TRBD2 as D (5 bases). The germline V gene encodes CDR1 MDHEN and CDR2 SYDVKM. Trimming took 8 bases from V and 3 from J, leaving 11 bases between them. This CDR3 region has 12 residues. The CDR3: CASVGLNYEQYF. The CDR3 DNA sequence: TGTGCCAGCGTAGGACTGAACTACGAGCAGTACTTC.

This clonotype was detected a few times. The CDR3 does not end in the conserved phenylalanine or tryptophan, so this is likely a read error. This chain links TRBV7-9 with TRBJ1-1; 7 bases agree with TRBD1. This CDR3 region has 14 residues. V dropped 4 bases and J dropped 1; count of bases not matched to a gene: 3. From germline, CDR1 is SEHNR and CDR2 FQNEAQ (reference sequence). The CDR3 nucleotides read TGTGCCAGCAGCTCGGGACAGAGGAACACTGAAGCTTTCCTT. Its protein is CASSSGQRNTEAFL.

This clonotype was observed a few times. The chain employs TRBV27 and TRBJ2-5; D remains ambiguous. This CDR3 spans 13 amino acids. V was cut by 6 bases and J by 0 bases, with 8 bases left in between. The germline CDR1 and CDR2 sequences are MNHEY and SMNVEV (reference sequence). This chain's CDR3 is CASRLRYQETQYF. CDR3 coding DNA: TGTGCCAGCAGACTCCGGTACCAAGAGACCCAGTACTTC.

This clonotype occurred many times. J is TRBJ2-1 and V is TRBV28; 14 bases are a match to TRBD2. Trimming at V came to 4 bases and at J to 12 bases, leaving 5 bases not matched to a gene. Germline V gene lookup returns CDR1 MDHEN and CDR2 SYDVKM. The CDR3 is made up of 14 amino acids. The CDR3 DNA sequence: TGTGCCAGCAGTTCCGGGACTAGCGGGAGTCGGCAGTTCTTC. Residues: CASSSGTSGSRQFF.

A few counts support this clonotype. This chain links TRBV12-3 or TRBV12-4 with TRBJ2-5, with 13 bases fitting TRBD2. Trimming took 10 bases from V and 5 from J; bases not matched to a gene: 4. This CDR3 region has 13 residues. The CDR3 DNA sequence: TGTGCCAACGGACTAGCGGGAGTCGAGACCCAGTACTTC. Translating gives CANGLAGVETQYF.

This clonotype occurred a few times. The CDR3 region is CASSRQGTYNSPLHF. CDR3 DNA: TGTGCCAGCAGCCGACAGGGCACCTATAATTCACCCCTCCACTTT. The chain employs TRBV3-1 and TRBJ1-6, with 7 bases lining up with TRBD1. J gave up 2 bases and V 4 bases, and 2 bases lay outside the gene matches. Germline-derived CDR1 and CDR2 are LGHDT and YNNKEL (reference sequence). CDR3 length: 15 amino acids.

This clonotype was observed many times. The rearrangement joins TRBV5-1 to TRBJ2-1; D unresolved. Trimming pared 0 bases from V and 9 bases from J, leaving 7 bases between. This CDR3 spans 12 amino acids. Germline V CDR1 and CDR2: SGHRS, YFSETQ. In nucleotides, the CDR3 is TGCGCCAGCAGCTTGGATAAGGGTGAGCAGTTCTTC. Residues: CASSLDKGEQFF.

This clonotype was recorded at least ten times. V is TRBV7-2 and J is TRBJ2-1; 7 bases fit TRBD1. The CDR3 has 18 amino acids. The ends lost 5 bases at V and 6 bases at J; junction bases unmatched: 19. Looked up from germline, CDR1 is SGHTA and CDR2 is FQGNSA. Here the CDR3 reads CASSNDRVGGLGSNEQFF. The CDR3 DNA reads as TGTGCCAGCAGCAATGACAGGGTAGGAGGCTTAGGATCCAATGAGCAGTTCTTC.